The rows below give T cell receptor beta chains drawn from one sample of a study of T cells after yellow fever vaccination. TCRdb re-called the 5' RACE reads with MiXCR, one entry per CDR3 protein. The table lists some 350,000 distinct CDR3 sequences, about 6.2% of them singletons. Sequences were derived from PBMCs, sampled 5 days after the yellow fever booster vaccination. All receptors derive from a man aged 30 to 39 who received the YFV17D yellow fever vaccine. CDR3s include the opening cysteine and the closing phenylalanine or tryptophan. The order of the fields is J gene, V gene, D gene, CDR3 protein. D genes are given only for firm matches.

TRBJ2-3,TRBV5-1,TRBD1,CASSLDRGRKDTQYF
TRBJ2-2,TRBV12-3/TRBV12-4,-,CASSTRLGPLFAGELFF
TRBJ2-1,TRBV6-5,TRBD2,CASSYRGTSGREQFF
TRBJ2-3,TRBV5-4,TRBD1,CASSHGTGGTDTQYF
TRBJ2-1,TRBV9,TRBD2,CASSEGTGLGGEQFF
TRBJ2-3,TRBV5-4,-,CASSPGVDPADTQYF
TRBJ1-6,TRBV6-5,-,CASSYDRNSPLHF
TRBJ2-7,TRBV5-1,TRBD1,CASSLQGTEQYF
TRBJ2-1,TRBV5-1,-,CASSRLDPANEQFF
TRBJ2-5,TRBV27,TRBD2,CASSLHSSGRRETQYF
TRBJ2-1,TRBV28,TRBD2,CASRVAGVVSYNEQFF
TRBJ1-2,TRBV6-2/TRBV6-3,TRBD1,CASSTGTGVGNYGYTF
TRBJ2-1,TRBV5-1,-,CASSPGGTGYNEQFF
TRBJ2-7,TRBV7-2,-,CASSLGPSSSYEQYF
TRBJ2-7,TRBV6-2/TRBV6-3,TRBD2,CASSLPTGTSGVNYEQYF
TRBJ2-2,TRBV20-1,TRBD2,CSARDTGRAEYGELFF
TRBJ1-2,TRBV4-2,TRBD1,CASSQDLRQGFDGYTF
TRBJ2-2,TRBV5-6,TRBD1,CASSSDPGQGVLFF
TRBJ2-3,TRBV21-1,-,CASSKAARDTDTQYF
TRBJ1-3,TRBV29-1,-,CSVGGPGSSGNTIYF
TRBJ2-3,TRBV29-1,TRBD2,CSVETKAGGLVGPDTQYF
TRBJ2-5,TRBV11-2,TRBD1,CASSVDRGPQETQYF
TRBJ2-5,TRBV6-2/TRBV6-3,-,CASSFSGTTKQETQYF
TRBJ2-7,TRBV7-2,-,CASRRDNNYEQYF
TRBJ2-1,TRBV12-3/TRBV12-4,TRBD1,CASSLGQRSDEQFF
TRBJ2-3,TRBV20-1,-,CSATGDGASSTDTQYF
TRBJ1-5,TRBV6-1,-,CASNNQAGSTGQPQHF
TRBJ2-5,TRBV6-2/TRBV6-3,TRBD2,CASSYSGRGQETQYF
TRBJ2-4,TRBV29-1,TRBD2,CSAARGGIQYF
TRBJ2-3,TRBV6-2/TRBV6-3,-,CASSYSVAGGTDTQYF
TRBJ2-1,TRBV27,-,CASRRDSYNEQFF
TRBJ2-4,TRBV20-1,-,CSTTRELAKNIQYF
TRBJ2-3,TRBV19,-,CASSIGYSTDTQYF
TRBJ2-2,TRBV4-3,-,CASSQVRYTGELFF
TRBJ1-1,TRBV29-1,-,CSAHISGVGNTEAFF
TRBJ2-1,TRBV20-1,-,CCAPPPRLRFYNEQFF
TRBJ2-7,TRBV7-6,TRBD2,CASSLGTSGSFYEQYF